The present T cell receptor (beta chain) was sequenced within a study of spatial heterogeneity in lung cancer. Across the whole study: A unique TCR and UMI combination showed up more than ten times in raw reads, on average.

Germline trimming cut 2 bases from V and 0 bases from J; bases unmatched to any gene: 20. This CDR3 is 21 amino acids long. Looked up from germline, CDR1 is MDHEN and CDR2 is SYDVKM. Points from the study as a whole: Expanded alpha and beta TCR counts within tumors tracked tumor mutation counts. Ubiquitous and regional nonsynonymous mutation counts were tracked by ubiquitous and regional expanded TCR counts, respectively.

Time point of the sample: sample taken at primary tumor resection. A total of some 70 untreated early-stage non-small cell lung cancer patients served as donors. Whole RNA came from tumor, nontumor lung or frozen PBMC and was sequenced without being sorted. TCRdb reprocessed the 5' RACE reads via MiXCR and lists one record per CDR3 protein. The sample holds 18,000 or so distinct CDR3 sequences, about 6% seen once. This clonotype appeared many times. Its target is unknown. Sequences were derived from lung tumor tissue, sampled at surgery. The rearrangement links TRBV28 to TRBJ2-7; 9 positions match TRBD2. This sequence originates from a female donor with early-stage non-small cell lung cancer. The CDR3 protein is CASSLGPRLAELKFNSYEQYF. DNA of the CDR3: TGTGCCAGCAGTTTAGGCCCCCGACTAGCGGAACTGAAATTCAACTCCTACGAGCAGTACTTC.